A single sample is the source of the 28 T cell receptor beta chains below, sequenced in a study of patients and donors after allogeneic stem cell transplantation. TCRdb re-called the RT-PCR reads with MiXCR, one entry per CDR3 protein. This table holds 390,000 or so distinct CDR3 sequences, 16% found once. Sequencing input: blood, either unsorted or a sorted T cell fraction (not recorded which). The source is a human donor who was either an allogeneic HSCT recipient or a stem cell or donor lymphocyte infusion donor (not recorded which). It is not recorded whose cells these are; they may come from a transplant donor.

J is TRBJ1-2 and V is TRBV20-1; tentatively, D is TRBD1 (6 bases). CDR3 size: 14 residues. Trimming removed 0 bases at V and 6 bases at J, with 14 bases between. Germline V gene lookup returns CDR1 DFQATT and CDR2 SNEGSKA (reference sequence). CDR3 bases: TGCAGTGCTAGAGATCTTTCCGGGGGCAATGGCTACACCTTC. As protein: CSARDLSGGNGYTF.

This clonotype was seen only a few times. V and J are TRBV11-1 and TRBJ1-2; 8 bases are shared with TRBD1. The J segment lost 4 bases and the V segment lost 5 bases, leaving 12 bases of the junction unmatched. The CDR3 length is 16 residues. CDR1 is SGHAT, CDR2 FQDESV, per germline (reference sequence). CDR3 residues: CASSTPSGQGAYGYTF. The DNA for the CDR3 is TGTGCCAGCAGCACCCCGTCCGGACAGGGCGCCTATGGCTACACCTTC.

V is TRBV10-3 and J is TRBJ1-5; D uncertain. Trimming removed 2 bases from V and 1 base from J, with 6 bases in between. The germline V gene has CDR1 ENHRY and CDR2 SYGVKD. The CDR3 sequence is 14 residues long. CDR3 coding DNA: TGTGCCATCAGTGAGGGGGTGAGCAATCAGCCCCAGCATTTT. Its translation: CAISEGVSNQPQHF.

This clonotype has a handful of counts. DNA for the CDR3: TGCGCCAGCAGCCAAGATCGTTGGCTAGCGGGGGGTCAAGAGACCCAGTACTTC. This sequence encodes CASSQDRWLAGGQETQYF. The chain carries TRBV4-1 and TRBJ2-5, with 11 bases lining up with TRBD2. The CDR3 has 18 residues. The ends lost 0 bases at V and 2 bases at J; junction bases unmatched: 8. Germline V CDR1 and CDR2: MGHRA, YSYEKL.

This clonotype has just a few counts. The genes are TRBV4-2 and TRBJ2-1; 9 bases map to TRBD2. V trimming: 0 bases; J trimming: 10 bases; junction bases outside the gene matches: 4. The V gene's germline CDR1 is LGHNA and CDR2 YNFKEQ. The CDR3 length is 14 residues. CDR3 nucleotides: TGTGCCAGCAGCCAAGATCGCCTAGCGGGGGAGCAGTTCTTC. As protein: CASSQDRLAGEQFF.

This clonotype was seen more than once but under ten times. The chain carries TRBV24-1 and TRBJ1-2; D is unclear. CDR3 length: 12 amino acids. V was trimmed by 8 bases and J by 3 bases, leaving 9 bases between them. Germline V gene lookup returns CDR1 KGHDR and CDR2 SFDVKD. The chain's CDR3 is CATNGPDYGYTF. The CDR3, as DNA: TGTGCCACCAACGGCCCTGACTATGGCTACACCTTC.

The gene calls are TRBV20-1 and TRBJ2-5; tentative D call: TRBD2 (6 bases). V was trimmed by 2 bases and J by 3 bases, leaving 13 bases between them. CDR1 DFQATT and CDR2 SNEGSKA come from the germline V gene (reference sequence). The CDR3 spans 14 residues. The CDR3 is CSARLISGKETQYF. CDR3 DNA sequence: TGCAGTGCTAGATTGATTAGCGGTAAAGAGACCCAGTACTTC.

The gene calls are TRBV7-9 and TRBJ2-5; D unresolved. Germline V gives CDR1 SEHNR, CDR2 FQNEAQ (reference sequence). The V and J ends lost 2 bases and 10 bases respectively, with 14 bases between them. The CDR3 contains 13 residues. CDR3 protein: CASSLLGLSGQYF. In DNA, the CDR3 is TGTGCCAGCAGCTTACTAGGCCTCAGTGGCCAGTACTTC.

The gene calls are TRBV10-3 and TRBJ1-5; 9 bases map to TRBD1. Germline CDR1 and CDR2: ENHRY and SYGVKD. V lost 3 bases to trimming and J lost 6 bases; unmatched junction nucleotides: 6. This CDR3 spans 15 amino acids. CDR3 residues: CAISDWDREGQPQHF. DNA of the CDR3: TGTGCCATCAGTGATTGGGACAGGGAGGGTCAGCCCCAGCATTTT.

The chain couples TRBV29-1 to TRBJ2-2, with D perhaps TRBD1 or TRBD2 (6 bases each). The V end lost 5 bases, the J end lost 7 bases, and 17 bases lay between the germline ends. The germline gives CDR1 SQVTM, CDR2 ANQGSEA. The CDR3 has 14 amino acids. CDR3 loop: CSVLIWGAGGELFF. The CDR3 DNA is TGCAGCGTTCTGATCTGGGGGGCTGGCGGGGAGCTGTTTTTT.

This clonotype has more than one count but fewer than ten. The chain is built from TRBV7-9 and TRBJ2-3; weak D call: TRBD2 (6 bases). From germline, CDR1 is SEHNR and CDR2 FQNEAQ (reference sequence). The CDR3 loop spans 15 amino acids. Trimming removed 4 bases from V and 3 bases from J, with 14 bases in between. CDR3 DNA: TGTGCCAGCAGCTATGGGAGGAGGGGTACAGATACGCAGTATTTT. It specifies CASSYGRRGTDTQYF.

This clonotype was picked up a small number of times. V usage is TRBV30 and J usage is TRBJ2-1, with 10 bases identical to TRBD2. J gave up 9 bases and V 4 bases, and 15 bases lay outside the gene matches. The CDR3 loop spans 16 amino acids. Germline CDR1 is GTSNPN and CDR2 is SVGIG (reference sequence). In DNA, the CDR3 is TGTGCCTGGATTCTAAACCCTAGCGGGAGAAGCCCTGAGCAGTTCTTC. Protein: CAWILNPSGRSPEQFF.

The table lists this clonotype with a few counts. The V call is TRBV24-1, the J call TRBJ2-5; 13 bases line up with TRBD2. This CDR3 has 17 amino acids. J lost 4 bases, V lost 4 bases, and 8 bases had no gene match. Germline V lookup: CDR1 KGHDR, CDR2 SFDVKD. The CDR3 nucleotides read TGTGCCACCAGTGAATCTGGACTAGCGGGAGTGGGAGAGACCCAGTACTTC. Translating gives CATSESGLAGVGETQYF.

This clonotype showed up just a few times. The chain uses TRBV20-1 and TRBJ2-2; 9 positions match TRBD1. V trimming: 2 bases; J trimming: 5 bases; junction bases outside the gene matches: 9. In germline, CDR1 is DFQATT, CDR2 SNEGSKA (reference sequence). The CDR3 contains 16 residues. Here the CDR3 reads CSARQKPGQGTGELFF. The CDR3 region has the DNA TGCAGTGCTAGACAAAAACCGGGACAGGGTACCGGGGAGCTGTTTTTT.

This chain joins TRBV9 and TRBJ2-3; D may be TRBD2 (6 bases). The germline V gene encodes CDR1 SGDLS and CDR2 YYNGEE. V gave up 1 base and J gave up 4 bases, with 10 bases separating them. The CDR3 runs to 14 residues. This CDR3 is CASSVFGGADTQYF. The CDR3 coding sequence is TGTGCCAGCAGCGTATTCGGGGGAGCAGATACGCAGTATTTT. The full variable domain, completed using reference TRBV9 and TRBJ2-3, is DSGVTQTPKHLITATGQRVTLRCSPRSGDLSVYWYQQSLDQGLQFLIQYYNGEERAKGNILERFSAQQFPDLHSELNLSSLELGDSALYFCASSVFGGADTQYFGPGTRLTVL.

This clonotype was counted only a few times. The rearrangement uses TRBV11-1 and TRBJ2-1; 13 positions match TRBD2. CDR3 length: 18 residues. Germline V lookup: CDR1 SGHAT, CDR2 FQDESV (reference sequence). The V and J ends lost 5 bases and 2 bases, in that order; junction bases with no gene match: 9. This CDR3 reads CASSLPGLAGVTYNEQFF. Written as DNA, the CDR3 is TGTGCCAGCAGCCTCCCCGGACTAGCGGGGGTTACCTACAATGAGCAGTTCTTC.

The chain employs TRBV7-8 and TRBJ2-7, with TRBD2 matching over 7 bases. The J segment lost 3 bases and the V segment lost 2 bases, leaving 7 bases of the junction unmatched. The V gene's germline CDR1 is SGHVS and CDR2 FQNEAQ. The CDR3 length is 15 residues. CDR3 loop: CASSLIRGEFYEQYF. CDR3 coding DNA: TGTGCCAGCAGCTTAATCCGGGGGGAGTTCTACGAGCAGTACTTC.

J is TRBJ2-5 and V is TRBV7-9; 7 positions agree with TRBD2. The germline V gene has CDR1 SEHNR and CDR2 FQNEAQ (reference sequence). V shed 5 bases, J shed 2 bases, and the junction held 8 bases outside the gene matches. CDR3 size: 15 residues. The CDR3, as DNA: TGTGCCAGCAGCCCCGGGACTACCTATCAAGAGACCCAGTACTTC. Protein product: CASSPGTTYQETQYF. The variable domain in full, completed from reference TRBV7-9 and TRBJ2-5, reads DTGVSQNPRHKITKRGQNVTFRCDPISEHNRLYWYRQTLGQGPEFLTYFQNEAQLEKSRLLSDRFSAERPKGSFSTLEIQRTEQGDSAMYLCASSPGTTYQETQYFGPGTRLLVL.

This sequence joins TRBV4-2 and TRBJ1-6; no reliable D call. V lost 6 bases and J lost 9, with 9 bases in between. This CDR3 has 12 amino acids. Germline CDR1 and CDR2: LGHNA and YNFKEQ. CDR3 protein: CASRGSFSPLHF. In DNA, the CDR3 is TGTGCCAGCAGAGGCTCATTTTCACCCCTCCACTTT.

This clonotype was detected only a few times. The genes are TRBV12-3 or TRBV12-4 and TRBJ1-1; TRBD1 agrees at 7 bases. The CDR3 covers 13 residues. The V segment lost 7 bases and the J segment 10 bases; nucleotides outside the gene matches: 12. CDR3 in amino acids: CASTTRQGSRAFF. As DNA, the CDR3 is TGTGCCAGCACCACCAGACAGGGCTCCAGAGCTTTCTTT.

This sequence joins TRBV12-3 or TRBV12-4 and TRBJ1-1; tentative D call: TRBD1 (5 bases). This CDR3 comprises 15 residues. Trimming pared 7 bases from V and 2 bases from J, leaving 17 bases between. The CDR3 loop reads CASILGAYINTEAFF. Here the CDR3 DNA reads TGTGCCAGCATCCTAGGGGCCTACATCAACACTGAAGCTTTCTTT.

As regards this clonotype: A much larger clonotype is one base distant, so this may be a read error. The chain recombines TRBV5-8 with TRBJ1-5; D uncertain. Germline V CDR1 and CDR2: SGHTS, YDEGEE. CDR3 length: 15 residues. The ends were cut back, 5 bases at V and 1 base at J, with 13 bases in the middle. The CDR3 protein is CASRRLELSNQPQHF. CDR3 bases: TGTGCCAGCAGGCGTTTAGAACTCAGCAATCAGCCCCAGCATTTT. Based on the CDR3 plus reference TRBV5-8 and TRBJ1-5, the full variable domain is EAGVTQSPTHLIKTRGQQATLRCSPISGHTSVYWYQQALGLGLQFLLWYDEGEERNRGNFPPRFSGRQFPNYSSELNVNALELEDSALYLCASRRLELSNQPQHFGDGTRLSIL.

The chain has TRBV20-1 and TRBJ2-5, with no clear D. The V gene lost 3 bases and the J gene lost 5 bases, with 7 bases spanning the gap. The germline V gene encodes CDR1 DFQATT and CDR2 SNEGSKA (reference sequence). The CDR3 totals 11 residues. CDR3 residues: CSARYLETQYF. The CDR3 region has the DNA TGCAGTGCTAGGTATCTGGAGACCCAGTACTTC.

V is TRBV9 and J is TRBJ2-1; 9 positions agree with TRBD2. CDR1 SGDLS and CDR2 YYNGEE come from the germline V gene. The CDR3 is 15 amino acids. With V trimmed by 3 bases and J by 4 bases, 5 bases remained unmatched. The CDR3 nucleotides read TGTGCCAGCAGCGGAAGCGGGAGGTTTTACAATGAGCAGTTCTTC. Protein product: CASSGSGRFYNEQFF. Full variable domain (rest looked up from reference TRBV9 and TRBJ2-1): DSGVTQTPKHLITATGQRVTLRCSPRSGDLSVYWYQQSLDQGLQFLIQYYNGEERAKGNILERFSAQQFPDLHSELNLSSLELGDSALYFCASSGSGRFYNEQFFGPGTRLTVL.

This clonotype was seen a handful of times. The V gene is TRBV7-9, the J gene TRBJ1-5, with 7 positions matching TRBD1. J lost 6 bases, V lost 5 bases, and 7 bases had no gene match. Germline V gene lookup returns CDR1 SEHNR and CDR2 FQNEAQ (reference sequence). The CDR3 contains 14 residues. In DNA, the CDR3 is TGTGCCAGCAGCCCTCCAGGGGGACTTCAGCCCCAGCATTTT. This encodes CASSPPGGLQPQHF.

In this sample, this clonotype turned up a few times. V usage is TRBV29-1 and J usage is TRBJ1-1; perhaps TRBD1 as D (6 bases). CDR1 is SQVTM and CDR2 is ANQGSEA in the germline V gene. The CDR3 totals 11 residues. V lost 1 base and J 10 bases, leaving 10 bases between the germline ends. The CDR3 here is CSVEVGGGAFF. CDR3 in DNA: TGCAGCGTTGAAGTAGGGGGGGGAGCTTTCTTT.

The J gene is TRBJ2-5, the V gene TRBV30, with D perhaps being TRBD1 or TRBD2 (5 bases each). The CDR3 is 13 residues long. The germline V and J ends were trimmed by 3 bases and 4 bases, with 12 bases remaining between them. Germline CDR1 reads GTSNPN; CDR2 reads SVGIG (reference sequence). The CDR3 spells CAWSPVGGETQYF. In nucleotides, the CDR3 is TGTGCCTGGAGCCCGGTTGGGGGAGAGACCCAGTACTTC. The entire variable domain, with the rest obtained from reference TRBV30 and TRBJ2-5, is as follows: SQTIHQWPATLVQPVGSPLSLECTVEGTSNPNLYWYRQAAGRGLQLLFYSVGIGQISSEVPQNLSASRPQDRQFILSSKKLLLSDSGFYLCAWSPVGGETQYFGPGTRLLVL.

This clonotype was detected many times. The chain has TRBV12-3 or TRBV12-4 and TRBJ1-1; no clear D. V was shortened by 2 bases and J by 10 bases, with 8 bases between the two germline ends. The CDR3 extends over 11 amino acids. CDR3 sequence (DNA): TGTGCCAGCAGTTTAAACGGCGGAGCTTTCTTT. Its protein is CASSLNGGAFF.